These 16 T cell receptor beta chains share one sample of origin, sequenced in a study of identical twins. TCRdb analysed the 5' RACE reads with MiXCR anew, one entry per CDR3 protein. The sample has some 1,700,000 distinct CDR3 sequences, around 33% seen once; the top ten hold over 0.25%. Specimen: cord blood. The receptors here all came from a newborn girl in good health.

The chain links TRBV3-1 to TRBJ2-4; a possible D gene is TRBD1 (5 bases). This CDR3 spans 16 amino acids. Germline-derived CDR1 and CDR2 are LGHDT and YNNKEL (reference sequence). The germline V and J ends were trimmed by 0 bases and 5 bases, with 14 bases remaining between them. CDR3 protein: CASSQDLGPRENIQYF. In DNA, the CDR3 is TGTGCCAGCAGCCAAGATTTGGGGCCCCGCGAAAACATTCAGTACTTC.

The chain recombines TRBV2 with TRBJ1-4; D is ambiguous. This CDR3 contains 15 residues. V lost 2 bases and J lost 6, with 13 bases in between. Germline CDR1 reads SNHLY; CDR2 reads FYNNEI. CDR3 protein: CASSERRASHEKLFF. The CDR3 DNA reads TGTGCCAGCAGTGAACGCCGGGCGTCTCATGAAAAACTGTTTTTT.

There are a few counts of this clonotype. J is TRBJ2-7 and V is TRBV24-1; TRBD2 is a possible D gene (6 bases). This CDR3 has 15 residues. Germline V lookup: CDR1 KGHDR, CDR2 SFDVKD. V gave up 8 bases and J gave up 4 bases, with 20 bases separating them. DNA for the CDR3: TGTGCCACCAAGGCAAGAACTAGCCAGACGTACGAGCAGTACTTC. It specifies CATKARTSQTYEQYF.

This chain connects TRBV20-1 to TRBJ2-5; tentative D call: TRBD2 (6 bases). Germline assignment: CDR1 DFQATT and CDR2 SNEGSKA (reference sequence). With 0 bases removed from V and 5 bases from J, the gap between germline ends came to 13 bases. This CDR3 region has 14 residues. This chain's CDR3 is CSARDRTIGETQYF. The DNA for the CDR3 is TGCAGTGCTAGAGACAGGACTATAGGGGAGACCCAGTACTTC.

This chain joins TRBV11-2 and TRBJ2-1; 12 bases match TRBD2. The end of the DNA fits TRBJ2-7 better, so the J call may be wrong. CDR3 length equals 15 residues. Germline CDR1 reads SGHAT; CDR2 reads FQNNGV. The CDR3 loop reads CASSPTSGRNNEQYF. For the CDR3, the DNA is TGTGCCAGCAGTCCGACTAGCGGGAGAAACAATGAGCAGTACTTC.

This clonotype was seen only a few times. The DNA of the CDR3 is TGCAGTGCTAGTCGTGGGACAGGGAGTGCCTATGGCTACACCTTC. It specifies CSASRGTGSAYGYTF. The chain couples TRBV20-1 to TRBJ1-2, with 9 bases aligning to TRBD1. The germline gives CDR1 DFQATT, CDR2 SNEGSKA (reference sequence). V was pared by 3 bases and J by 4 bases, with 9 bases of the junction left unmatched. CDR3 size: 15 residues.

The chain is built from TRBV6-1 and TRBJ2-5; 12 nucleotides agree with TRBD2. V gave up 0 bases and J gave up 0 bases; unmatched junction bases: 8. The CDR3 length is 19 residues. From germline, CDR1 is MNHNS and CDR2 SASEGT. CDR3 loop: CASSEAKGRLAGDQETQYF. The CDR3 DNA sequence: TGTGCCAGCAGTGAAGCGAAGGGGAGACTAGCGGGGGACCAAGAGACCCAGTACTTC.

This clonotype was picked up a small number of times. The V call is TRBV5-1, the J call TRBJ1-2; possibly TRBD1 for D (6 bases). V shed 4 bases and J shed 4 bases, with 14 bases lying between them. This CDR3 has 14 amino acids. Germline assignment: CDR1 SGHRS and CDR2 YFSETQ. The CDR3 spells CASSARTVSYGYTF. In DNA, the CDR3 is TGCGCCAGCAGCGCCCGGACAGTTTCCTATGGCTACACCTTC.

The chain combines TRBV20-1 with TRBJ2-7; D unclear. CDR3 length equals 13 residues. V was clipped by 0 bases and J by 3 bases, with 9 bases between them. CDR1 DFQATT and CDR2 SNEGSKA come from the germline V gene (reference sequence). This CDR3 is CSARDEWDYEQYF. Written as DNA, the CDR3 is TGCAGTGCTAGAGATGAGTGGGACTACGAGCAGTACTTC.

This chain uses TRBV5-1 with TRBJ1-1; no reliable D call. V gave up 3 bases and J gave up 1 base, with 10 bases separating them. The CDR3 is 14 amino acids. Looked up from germline, CDR1 is SGHRS and CDR2 is YFSETQ. CDR3 region: CASSWAWGNTEAFF. In nucleotides, the CDR3 is TGCGCCAGCAGCTGGGCCTGGGGGAACACTGAAGCTTTCTTT.

The rearrangement joins TRBV20-1 to TRBJ2-7; D gene uncertain. In germline, CDR1 is DFQATT, CDR2 SNEGSKA (reference sequence). This CDR3 has 11 residues. V was trimmed by 3 bases and J by 3 bases, leaving 6 bases between them. CDR3 in DNA: TGCAGTGCTAGGTGGGTCTACGAGCAGTACTTC. It codes for CSARWVYEQYF.

In this sample, this clonotype turned up a few times. The chain recombines TRBV27 with TRBJ1-2; D is possibly TRBD1 (5 bases). CDR1 is MNHEY and CDR2 is SMNVEV in the germline V gene (reference sequence). Deletions cut 5 bases from V and 4 bases from J, with 14 bases between. CDR3 length equals 14 residues. The CDR3 sequence is CASSARGFGYGYTF. CDR3 in DNA: TGTGCCAGCAGTGCAAGGGGTTTCGGCTATGGCTACACCTTC.

CDR3 DNA sequence: TGCAGTGCTAGAGCGATTAACTATGGCTACACCTTC. It specifies CSARAINYGYTF. The chain employs TRBV20-1 and TRBJ1-2; D gene unclear. V lost 1 base, J lost 1 base, and 4 bases lay in between. CDR1 and CDR2 (germline): DFQATT, SNEGSKA (reference sequence). The CDR3 has 12 residues.

This clonotype has a handful of counts. The CDR3 is CSARPRGLYEQYF. As DNA, the CDR3 is TGCAGTGCTAGACCCCGGGGACTTTACGAGCAGTACTTC. The chain carries TRBV20-1 and TRBJ2-7, with D possibly TRBD2 on 6 matching bases. The CDR3 runs to 13 residues. Germline V gene data show CDR1 as DFQATT and CDR2 as SNEGSKA (reference sequence). V lost 2 bases to trimming and J lost 4 bases, with 12 bases between them.

This clonotype has a handful of counts. The chain recombines TRBV12-3 or TRBV12-4 with TRBJ1-2, with unresolved D. V was trimmed by 6 bases and J by 8 bases, leaving 16 bases between them. The CDR3 is made up of 13 amino acids. As DNA, the CDR3 is TGTGCCAGCAGCCTGAGGGTGCTCGGGGGCTACACCTTC. This sequence encodes CASSLRVLGGYTF.

This clonotype was counted a few times. This chain's CDR3 is CASSFIIEDRRVTDTQYF. CDR3 in DNA: TGTGCCAGCAGCTTTATAATCGAGGACAGGAGGGTAACAGATACGCAGTATTTT. V usage is TRBV12-1 and J usage is TRBJ2-3; the table gives TRBD1 as D, unverified against the DNA. TRBV12-1 is listed as a pseudogene. The CDR3 runs 18 residues.